The sequence of this TCR beta chain was determined in a study of low-dose radiotherapy and immunotherapy resistance in tumors. Primers used for first-strand cDNA, a TRAV- and TRBV-specific set, covered both alpha and beta chains. With a constant-region primer and a V-primer adapter, TCRs were subjected to about 20 PCR cycles of amplification. TCRdb reanalysed the reads using MiXCR and keeps one entry per CDR3 protein. The data show approximately 14,000 distinct CDR3 sequences, roughly half seen once. Nivolumab, ipilimumab, aspirin, low-dose cyclophosphamide and low-dose radiotherapy were given to donors. V lost 5 bases, J lost 3 bases, and 12 bases lay in between. Germline CDR1 is SGHRS and CDR2 is YFSETQ. CDR3 length: 14 residues. This clonotype was counted between two and nine times.

The chain is built from TRBV5-1 and TRBJ2-1; D is possibly TRBD1 or TRBD2 (5 bases each). This TCR was sampled from a human donor with advanced metastatic prostate, ovarian, gallbladder or colorectal cancer (not recorded which). This table probably holds off-target reads from a library built for another chain. CDR3 in DNA: TGCGCCAGCAGGTGGGACGACAACTACAATGAGCAGTTCTTC. The encoded protein is CASRWDDNYNEQFF.